The rows below give T cell receptor beta chains drawn from one sample of a study of T-cell memory formation after mild COVID-19. TCRdb analysed the 5' RACE reads with MiXCR anew, one entry per CDR3 protein. The repertoire includes 400,000 to 450,000 distinct CDR3 sequences, over 15% of them detected once, and 20% to 25% sits in the top ten. What was sequenced was PBMCs or a T cell subset sorted from them (not recorded which). The receptor set was obtained from a man aged 18 to 29 who had mild COVID-19 (a few samples of this study predate the infection). Cell type and time point are not known. Both conserved end residues are part of each CDR3. The order of the fields is clone size, V gene, J gene, CDR3 protein. The size field is filled for only some rows; it gives once, few, many or a size class.

clone size: -; V gene: TRBV4-1; J gene: TRBJ1-4; CDR3 protein: CASSQSVGHHEKLFF
clone size: -; V gene: TRBV20-1; J gene: TRBJ2-3; CDR3 protein: CSGAESSTDTQYF
clone size: -; V gene: TRBV20-1; J gene: TRBJ1-5; CDR3 protein: CSASGLPNQPQHF
clone size: -; V gene: TRBV2; J gene: TRBJ1-4; CDR3 protein: CASGGTDEKLFF
clone size: -; V gene: TRBV7-9; J gene: TRBJ2-1; CDR3 protein: CASSWTGYGFNEQFF
clone size: many; V gene: TRBV7-2; J gene: TRBJ1-4; CDR3 protein: CASSPRPYATNEKLFF
clone size: -; V gene: TRBV12-3/TRBV12-4; J gene: TRBJ1-1; CDR3 protein: CASSGGRVAEAFF
clone size: few; V gene: TRBV6-1; J gene: TRBJ1-5; CDR3 protein: CASSVGGTWQPQHF
clone size: -; V gene: TRBV9; J gene: TRBJ2-1; CDR3 protein: CASSEPGLAGGLNEQFF
clone size: few; V gene: TRBV4-1; J gene: TRBJ1-5; CDR3 protein: CASSHRGGDQPQHF
clone size: -; V gene: TRBV6-5; J gene: TRBJ2-1; CDR3 protein: CASSYLDRGNEQFF
clone size: -; V gene: TRBV10-2; J gene: TRBJ2-3; CDR3 protein: CASSDPTGLAGVTDTQYF
clone size: few; V gene: TRBV5-1; J gene: TRBJ1-2; CDR3 protein: CASSLRTLDLGQSAGHIRGYTF
clone size: many; V gene: TRBV5-1; J gene: TRBJ2-1; CDR3 protein: CASSYGLAGLDEQFF
clone size: few; V gene: TRBV30; J gene: TRBJ2-5; CDR3 protein: CAWSMTSRETQYF
clone size: -; V gene: TRBV12-3/TRBV12-4; J gene: TRBJ2-3; CDR3 protein: CASTRVAETSTDTQYF
clone size: -; V gene: TRBV6-2/TRBV6-3; J gene: TRBJ2-5; CDR3 protein: CASMGGDPQETQYF
clone size: -; V gene: TRBV12-3/TRBV12-4; J gene: TRBJ1-2; CDR3 protein: CASRPSLAWGYTF
clone size: -; V gene: TRBV6-5; J gene: TRBJ2-5; CDR3 protein: CASSRPVQETQYF
clone size: few; V gene: TRBV12-3/TRBV12-4; J gene: TRBJ2-3; CDR3 protein: CASSFYGRADTQYF
clone size: -; V gene: TRBV4-3; J gene: TRBJ2-1; CDR3 protein: CASSQTGTSGAYEQFF
clone size: -; V gene: TRBV28; J gene: TRBJ1-1; CDR3 protein: CASSLYRQGSEAFF
clone size: -; V gene: TRBV19; J gene: TRBJ1-5; CDR3 protein: CASWDRENQPQHF
clone size: -; V gene: TRBV4-3; J gene: TRBJ1-2; CDR3 protein: CASSQDRKSGGYTF
clone size: -; V gene: TRBV3-1; J gene: TRBJ2-5; CDR3 protein: CASSIGTAGETQYF
clone size: few; V gene: TRBV12-3/TRBV12-4; J gene: TRBJ1-2; CDR3 protein: CASSFSGPGYGYTF
clone size: -; V gene: TRBV28; J gene: TRBJ2-3; CDR3 protein: CASSFPSGTVGNTQYF
clone size: -; V gene: TRBV12-5; J gene: TRBJ2-1; CDR3 protein: CASAWGTGFYEQFF
clone size: few; V gene: TRBV9; J gene: TRBJ2-3; CDR3 protein: CASSPGTSGTQYF
clone size: -; V gene: TRBV10-3; J gene: TRBJ2-1; CDR3 protein: CAISAIVAGRYNEQFF
clone size: -; V gene: TRBV10-3; J gene: TRBJ1-1; CDR3 protein: CAIREQGLNTEAFF
clone size: many; V gene: TRBV6-2/TRBV6-3; J gene: TRBJ2-7; CDR3 protein: CASSFLVTGPYEQYF
clone size: -; V gene: TRBV6-1; J gene: TRBJ2-1; CDR3 protein: CASSRDRGWDEQFF
clone size: few; V gene: TRBV5-1; J gene: TRBJ1-6; CDR3 protein: CASSLVPGRTYNSPLHF
clone size: few; V gene: TRBV6-6; J gene: TRBJ2-2; CDR3 protein: CASSGGPYTGELFF
clone size: few; V gene: TRBV29-1; J gene: TRBJ2-3; CDR3 protein: CSVEGARSTDTQYF
clone size: few; V gene: TRBV7-9; J gene: TRBJ1-1; CDR3 protein: CASSRGTGGTEAFF
clone size: -; V gene: TRBV6-4; J gene: TRBJ2-1; CDR3 protein: CASSQYPSGASLGWEQFF
clone size: few; V gene: TRBV29-1; J gene: TRBJ2-1; CDR3 protein: CSVDSGLDNEQFF
clone size: few; V gene: TRBV6-5; J gene: TRBJ2-2; CDR3 protein: CASRWAAGELFF
clone size: few; V gene: TRBV12-3/TRBV12-4; J gene: TRBJ1-1; CDR3 protein: CASSLDFVGQTFF
clone size: -; V gene: TRBV7-2; J gene: TRBJ1-1; CDR3 protein: CASSFLPEVTEAFF
clone size: -; V gene: TRBV18; J gene: TRBJ1-5; CDR3 protein: CASSPEGTQPQHF